The rows below give T cell receptor beta chains drawn from one sample of a study of T cell responses to AZD1222 COVID-19 vaccine. Sequencing used immunoSEQ multiplex PCR; TCRdb keeps in-frame clones, though not all of them. The data hold approximately 130,000 clones, with approximately 85% observed a single time. Sequencing used peripheral blood, obtained 28 days after the second dose of the MenACWY control vaccine. All receptors derive from an adult who received the MenACWY meningococcal vaccine as a control. Both conserved end residues are part of each CDR3. The D gene is left open where the match is weak. Not every row has a clone size; where given, it reads once, few, many or a size class.

j_gene	d_gene	v_gene	abundance	len	CDR3aa	CDR3nt
TRBJ1-3	TRBD1	TRBV11-2	NA	16	CASSFGTVGPGNTIYF	TGTGCCAGCAGCTTCGGGACAGTCGGTCCTGGAAACACCATATATTTT
TRBJ1-2	NA	TRBV3-1/TRBV3-2	NA	13	CASSLKGGYGYTF	TGTGCCAGCAGCCTTAAGGGGGGCTATGGCTACACCTTC
TRBJ2-2	NA	TRBV7-9	few	12	CASSLTTGELFF	TGTGCCAGCAGCTTAACTACCGGGGAGCTGTTTTTT
TRBJ2-7	NA	TRBV2	NA	13	CASKKGSSYEQYF	TGTGCCAGCAAAAAGGGGTCATCCTACGAGCAGTACTTC
TRBJ1-2	NA	TRBV6-5	NA	13	CASSSKQHYGYTF	TGTGCCAGCAGTAGCAAACAGCACTATGGCTACACCTTC
TRBJ2-5	NA	TRBV7-3	NA	13	CASSRGTQETQYF	TGTGCCAGCAGCCGGGGGACCCAAGAGACCCAGTACTTC
TRBJ2-5	TRBD2	TRBV2	few	15	CASSEARGGRETQYF	TGTGCCAGCAGTGAAGCGCGGGGGGGCCGGGAGACCCAGTACTTC
TRBJ1-5	NA	TRBV6-5	NA	14	CASRGGGTGQPQHF	TGTGCCAGCAGGGGAGGGGGGACTGGACAGCCCCAGCATTTT
TRBJ1-2	NA	TRBV28	NA	15	CASSFRGQGNHGYTF	TGTGCCAGCAGTTTTCGGGGACAAGGGAACCATGGCTACACCTTC
TRBJ1-2	NA	TRBV6-5	few	14	CASSYSRGGLGYTF	TGTGCCAGCAGTTACTCCCGAGGGGGGCTCGGCTACACCTTC
TRBJ1-4	TRBD1	TRBV24-1	once	15	CATSDPRQGAEKLFF	TGTGCCACCAGTGATCCCAGACAGGGTGCCGAAAAACTGTTTTTT
TRBJ2-7	TRBD2	TRBV6-5	NA	11	CASRSGREQYF	TGTGCCAGTAGGAGCGGGAGGGAACAGTACTTC
TRBJ2-7	NA	TRBV5-1	NA	13	CASSLADSIEQYF	TGCGCCAGCAGCTTGGCCGATTCTATCGAGCAGTACTTC
TRBJ1-1	TRBD1	TRBV5-4	NA	15	CASSGPGQGNTEAFF	TGTGCCAGCAGCGGACCGGGACAGGGGAACACTGAAGCTTTCTTT
TRBJ1-2	NA	TRBV19	NA	16	CASSIVGKGRNYGYTF	TGTGCCAGTAGTATTGTTGGCAAAGGCCGTAACTATGGCTACACCTTC
TRBJ2-3	NA	TRBV29-1	NA	13	CSVDRGSTDTQYF	TGCAGCGTTGACCGGGGGAGCACAGATACGCAGTATTTT
TRBJ2-7	NA	TRBV6-5	NA	13	CASRFGTRTEQYF	TGTGCCAGCCGGTTTGGCACCCGCACAGAGCAGTACTTC
TRBJ1-2	TRBD1	TRBV3-1/TRBV3-2	NA	14	CASSQAGGHYGYTF	TGTGCCAGCAGCCAAGCAGGGGGGCACTATGGCTACACCTTC
TRBJ1-2	NA	TRBV6-2/TRBV6-3	NA	15	CASSYSRTQSYGYTF	TGTGCCAGCAGTTACTCGAGGACGCAGAGCTATGGCTACACCTTC
TRBJ2-5	TRBD1	TRBV5-6	NA	15	CASSPGQEYQETQYF	TGTGCCAGCAGCCCGGGACAGGAGTACCAAGAGACCCAGTACTTC
TRBJ2-7	NA	TRBV6-5	few	11	CASRITYEQYF	TGTGCCAGCAGGATTACGTACGAGCAGTACTTC
TRBJ1-6	NA	TRBV6-5	NA	11	CASKVNSPLHF	TGTGCCAGCAAAGTAAATTCACCCCTCCACTTT
TRBJ2-1	NA	TRBV9	NA	15	CASSVDGEWRNEQFF	TGTGCCAGCAGCGTAGATGGGGAATGGAGGAATGAGCAGTTCTTC
TRBJ1-6	TRBD1	TRBV2	NA	13	CASGGQINSPLHF	TGTGCCAGCGGGGGACAGATTAATTCACCCCTCCACTTT
TRBJ2-7	NA	TRBV2	NA	15	CASSEKGRDSYEQYF	TGTGCCAGCAGTGAAAAGGGACGCGATTCCTACGAGCAGTACTTC
TRBJ1-1	NA	TRBV7-8	NA	14	CASSFGGPATEAFF	TGTGCCAGCAGCTTCGGCGGGCCCGCCACTGAAGCTTTCTTT
TRBJ2-7	TRBD2	TRBV27	NA	15	CASSFSTSRAYEQYF	TGTGCCAGCAGTTTCTCGACTAGCCGCGCCTACGAGCAGTACTTC
TRBJ2-1	TRBD2	TRBV14	once	13	CASSQGSGDEQFF	TGTGCCAGCAGCCAAGGCAGCGGGGATGAGCAGTTCTTC
TRBJ1-5	TRBD1	TRBV28	NA	18	CASSLGTGGPVSNQPQHF	TGTGCCAGCAGTTTGGGGACAGGGGGCCCCGTTAGCAATCAGCCCCAGCATTTT
TRBJ2-3	NA	TRBV24-1	NA	16	CATSDFPLGPTDTQYF	TGTGCCACCAGTGATTTCCCTTTGGGCCCCACAGATACGCAGTATTTT
TRBJ1-1	TRBD1	TRBV6-6	NA	15	CASSYLNRGQGEAFF	TGTGCCAGCAGTTACTTAAACAGGGGGCAGGGTGAAGCTTTCTTT
TRBJ1-1	NA	TRBV7-2	NA	14	CASSLEGGRTEAFF	TGTGCCAGCAGCTTAGAAGGGGGGAGGACTGAAGCTTTCTTT
TRBJ2-1	NA	TRBV6-2/TRBV6-3	once	14	CASSAHMGYNEQFF	TGTGCCAGCAGTGCCCACATGGGTTACAATGAGCAGTTCTTC
TRBJ2-7	NA	TRBV2	once	14	CASRRHRDSYEQYF	TGTGCCAGCAGGCGCCACAGGGATTCCTACGAGCAGTACTTC
TRBJ1-2	TRBD1	TRBV5-4	NA	16	CASSLGQGVANYGYTF	TGTGCCAGCAGCTTGGGACAGGGGGTTGCAAACTATGGCTACACCTTC
TRBJ1-2	NA	TRBV4-1	NA	15	CASSQGQTGHYGYTF	TGCGCCAGCAGCCAAGGCCAGACAGGCCACTATGGCTACACCTTC
TRBJ2-7	TRBD2	TRBV3-1/TRBV3-2	NA	17	CASSPLSFGAGVREQYF	TGTGCCAGCAGTCCGCTATCTTTCGGAGCGGGAGTGCGGGAGCAGTACTTC
TRBJ2-7	TRBD2	TRBV27	NA	15	CASSSLAGGSYEQYF	TGTGCCAGCAGTTCTCTAGCGGGAGGTTCCTACGAGCAGTACTTC
TRBJ1-1	NA	TRBV5-8	NA	13	CASSLDRNTEAFF	TGTGCCAGCAGCTTGGACAGGAACACTGAAGCTTTCTTT
TRBJ1-1	NA	TRBV29-1	NA	10	CSVIDTEAFF	TGCAGCGTAATAGACACTGAAGCTTTCTTT
TRBJ1-2	NA	TRBV5-5	NA	15	CASSLEGADDYGYTF	TGTGCCAGCAGCTTGGAAGGGGCAGATGACTATGGCTACACCTTC
TRBJ2-7	NA	TRBV3-1/TRBV3-2	NA	15	CASSQDPVTSYEQYF	TGTGCCAGCAGCCAAGATCCGGTTACCTCCTACGAGCAGTACTTC
TRBJ2-1	NA	TRBV19	NA	21	CASSIVRARDGQPFSYNEQFF	TGTGCCAGTAGTATAGTCCGAGCCCGGGACGGCCAACCCTTCTCCTACAATGAGCAGTTCTTC
TRBJ1-5	NA	TRBV5-6	NA	15	CASMRKGQLNQPQHF	TGTGCCAGCATGCGAAAGGGCCAGCTCAATCAGCCCCAGCATTTT
TRBJ2-3	TRBD2	TRBV3-1/TRBV3-2	NA	19	CASSPSGASGGVVTDTQYF	TGTGCCAGCAGCCCCTCAGGTGCTAGCGGGGGGGTAGTCACAGATACGCAGTATTTT
TRBJ1-3	TRBD1	TRBV5-1	once	16	CASSLGDRGLENTIYF	TGCGCCAGCAGCTTGGGGGACAGGGGTTTGGAAAACACCATATATTTT
TRBJ1-2	TRBD1	TRBV19	NA	18	CASSLSRGQGATNYGYTF	TGTGCCAGTAGTCTTTCGAGGGGACAGGGGGCGACCAACTATGGCTACACCTTC
TRBJ1-1	TRBD1	TRBV10-3	NA	13	CAIGGRQGTEAFF	TGTGCCATCGGGGGCCGACAGGGGACTGAAGCTTTCTTT
TRBJ1-3	NA	TRBV28	NA	15	CASSLSRGVLESIYF	TGTGCCAGCAGTTTATCTAGGGGTGTACTCGAGTCCATATATTTT
TRBJ2-3	TRBD2	TRBV7-8	NA	16	CASTRQGLAGVETQYF	TGTGCCAGCACCAGGCAGGGACTAGCGGGAGTAGAGACGCAGTATTTT
TRBJ2-2	TRBD1	TRBV5-1	NA	16	CASSPGRQGFTGELFF	TGCGCCAGCAGCCCCGGACGACAGGGTTTCACCGGGGAGCTGTTTTTT
TRBJ2-1	NA	TRBV27	NA	14	CASGDSSSYNEQFF	TGTGCCAGCGGCGATAGTAGCTCCTACAATGAGCAGTTCTTC
TRBJ2-5	TRBD2	TRBV29-1	NA	13	CSVGEGGGETQYF	TGCAGCGTTGGGGAGGGCGGGGGAGAGACCCAGTACTTC
TRBJ1-2	NA	TRBV11-2	NA	14	CASSFLDSPRGYTF	TGTGCCAGCAGCTTCCTGGACAGCCCCCGGGGCTACACCTTC